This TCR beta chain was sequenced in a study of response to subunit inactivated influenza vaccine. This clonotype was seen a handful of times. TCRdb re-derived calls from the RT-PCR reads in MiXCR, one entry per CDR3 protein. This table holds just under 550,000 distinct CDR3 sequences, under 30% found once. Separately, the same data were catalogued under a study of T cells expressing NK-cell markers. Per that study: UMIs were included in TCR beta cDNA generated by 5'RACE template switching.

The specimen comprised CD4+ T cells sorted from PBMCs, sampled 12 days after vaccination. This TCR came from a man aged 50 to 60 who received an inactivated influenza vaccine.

The chain's CDR3 is CASSLGMHFQQGTGELFF. The CDR3 region has the DNA TGTGCCAGCAGCTTGGGGATGCATTTCCAGCAGGGGACCGGGGAGCTGTTTTTT. This rearrangement joins TRBV5-6 to TRBJ2-2; TRBD1 might be the D (6 bases). The CDR3 spans 18 residues. Germline values: CDR1 SGHDT, CDR2 YYEEEE. The V and J ends lost 0 bases and 5 bases respectively, with 20 bases between them.